A selection of T cell receptor beta chains follows, all from one sample in a study of blood T cell repertoires in COVID-19. Produced via immunoSEQ multiplex PCR; TCRdb's table is partial and in-frame only. Found here are approximately 250,000 clones, roughly four fifths of them singletons; the top ten hold approximately 4%. Source material: PBMCs or T cells enriched from blood (not recorded which). These receptor sequences come from a man aged 30-40 years with acute COVID-19. Each CDR3 is given with its conserved first and last residue. D genes are given only for firm matches. The size entry is marked missing in some rows and otherwise reads once, few, many or a size class.

V gene	clone size	D gene	J gene	CDR3 DNA	CDR3 protein
TRBV6-5	NA	NA	TRBJ1-2	TGTGCCAGCAGTTACGGCCAGTTCTATGGCTACACCTTC	CASSYGQFYGYTF
TRBV6-4	NA	TRBD2	TRBJ2-2	TGTGCCAGCAGTGAAGGACTAGCGGGGTCCGGGGAGCTGTTTTTT	CASSEGLAGSGELFF
TRBV5-1	NA	TRBD1	TRBJ1-2	TGTGCCAGCAGCTCTTGGACAGGGGGCTTGCGGGACTATGGCTACACCTTC	CASSSWTGGLRDYGYTF
TRBV18	NA	NA	TRBJ2-1	TGTGCCAGCTCACCACCTGGCGGCGGAATCTACAATGAGCAGTTCTTC	CASSPPGGGIYNEQFF
TRBV20-1	few	TRBD1	TRBJ1-2	TGCAGTGCTAGTACAGGGGGTCATGTAGCTGGCTACACCTTC	CSASTGGHVAGYTF
TRBV13	few	TRBD2	TRBJ2-1	TGTGCCAGCAGCCGATCGACTAGCTTCAATGAGCAGTTCTTC	CASSRSTSFNEQFF
TRBV5-1	NA	TRBD1	TRBJ1-2	TGCGCCAGCAGCTTGGGAGGGGGCAGCTATGGCTACACCTTC	CASSLGGGSYGYTF
TRBV28	NA	NA	TRBJ1-1	TGTGCCAGCAGTTTCGTCCCCTCTATGAACACTGAAGCTTTCTTT	CASSFVPSMNTEAFF
TRBV19	NA	NA	TRBJ1-1	TGTGCCAGTAGGCAACAGGGCGTGAACACTGAAGCTTTCTTT	CASRQQGVNTEAFF
TRBV28	once	NA	TRBJ1-2	TGTGCCAGCAGTTTAAACCCAAAGCAGGGTACAGGCTACACCTTC	CASSLNPKQGTGYTF
TRBV24-1	once	NA	TRBJ1-5	TGTGCCACCAGTGAGTATTATAGCAATCAGCCCCAGCATTTT	CATSEYYSNQPQHF
TRBV2	NA	TRBD2	TRBJ2-1	TGTGCCAGCAGTGAAGTCCCTAGCGGGAATGAGCAGTTCTTC	CASSEVPSGNEQFF
TRBV7-3	NA	NA	TRBJ1-1	TGTGCCAGCAGCTTTGTGGCAGATTCGAACACTGAAGCTTTCTTT	CASSFVADSNTEAFF
TRBV5-4	NA	NA	TRBJ1-2	TGTGCCAGCAGCTTGCCAGGGGCCGGTAAAGGCTACACCTTC	CASSLPGAGKGYTF
TRBV5-4	NA	TRBD2	TRBJ2-1	TGTGCCAGCAGCTTGGAAGGCGGGAGGGCCGGGGAGCAGTTCTTC	CASSLEGGRAGEQFF
TRBV11-2	NA	NA	TRBJ1-3	TGTGCCAGCAGCCTCCAACTATCTGGAAACACCATATATTTT	CASSLQLSGNTIYF
TRBV5-1	NA	NA	TRBJ2-6	TGCGCCAGCAGCCTCAGCTCTGGGGCCAACGTCCTGACTTTC	CASSLSSGANVLTF
TRBV7-2	NA	TRBD1	TRBJ2-5	TGTGCCAGCAGCTTATGGGGAACAGGGGTTGGGGAGACCCAGTACTTC	CASSLWGTGVGETQYF
TRBV7-7	NA	NA	TRBJ2-1	TGTGCTAGCAGCTTGGACTGGGACAATGAGCAGTTCTTC	CASSLDWDNEQFF
TRBV19	NA	TRBD1	TRBJ1-6	TGTGCCAGTAGAGAAACAGGGGGCTCTTCACCCCTCCACTTT	CASRETGGSSPLHF
TRBV7-9	NA	TRBD2	TRBJ2-6	TGTGCCATGACTAGCGGGGACGGTGGGGCCAACGTCCTGACTTTC	CAMTSGDGGANVLTF
TRBV20-1	NA	NA	TRBJ1-3	TGCAGTGCTAGTACCAGGGCTGGAAACACCATATATTTT	CSASTRAGNTIYF